This is a list of T cell receptor beta chains from one sample in a study of CD8+CD57+ T cells in acquired aplastic anemia. In TCRdb, the reads were re-called with MiXCR into one record per CDR3 protein. The sample has approximately 170,000 distinct CDR3 sequences; roughly half are singletons. The sample comprised sorted CD4+, CD8+, or CD8+CD57+ T cells (not recorded which) from PBMCs. Receptor source: a human donor with aplastic anemia. Both conserved end residues are part of each CDR3. A D gene is named only where the DNA matches it firmly. Only some rows state a clone size, as once, few, many or a class for expanded clones.

length | J | size | V | D | DNA | CDR3
10 | TRBJ2-5 | - | TRBV19 | - | TGTGCCACCTCAGATGGGACCCAGTACTTC | CATSDGTQYF
18 | TRBJ2-3 | many | TRBV11-2 | TRBD2 | TGTGCCAGCAGCTCCCCCGGAGGGGCGGGAGGGAGCACAGATACGCAGTATTTT | CASSSPGGAGGSTDTQYF
13 | TRBJ1-5 | many | TRBV19 | - | TGTGCCAGCGAAACAGGGCGCAATCAGCCCCAGCATTTT | CASETGRNQPQHF
11 | TRBJ1-3 | many | TRBV29-1 | - | TGCAGCGTTGAAGGTGGAAACACCATATATTTT | CSVEGGNTIYF
14 | TRBJ2-7 | - | TRBV18 | TRBD1 | TGTGCCAGCTCCCTGGGACAGGGACCCCACGAGCAGTACTTC | CASSLGQGPHEQYF
13 | TRBJ1-5 | many | TRBV6-5 | - | TGTGCCATCAGGGACCATAGCAATCAGCCCCAGCATTTT | CAIRDHSNQPQHF
15 | TRBJ2-2 | many | TRBV9 | TRBD1 | TGTGCCAGCAGCGAAAGACAGGGGGCGGACGGGGAGCTGTTTTTT | CASSERQGADGELFF
11 | TRBJ2-7 | - | TRBV20-1 | TRBD1 | TGCAGTGCTAGTAGACAGGGCGAGCAGTACTTC | CSASRQGEQYF
15 | TRBJ1-1 | once | TRBV29-1 | TRBD1 | TGCAGCGTTGAAGGGCCAGGGGGCATGAACACTGAAGCTTTCTTT | CSVEGPGGMNTEAFF
14 | TRBJ2-1 | many | TRBV19 | TRBD2 | TGTGCCAGTAGAGGACTAGCGGCCCCTGTGGAGCAGTTCTTC | CASRGLAAPVEQFF